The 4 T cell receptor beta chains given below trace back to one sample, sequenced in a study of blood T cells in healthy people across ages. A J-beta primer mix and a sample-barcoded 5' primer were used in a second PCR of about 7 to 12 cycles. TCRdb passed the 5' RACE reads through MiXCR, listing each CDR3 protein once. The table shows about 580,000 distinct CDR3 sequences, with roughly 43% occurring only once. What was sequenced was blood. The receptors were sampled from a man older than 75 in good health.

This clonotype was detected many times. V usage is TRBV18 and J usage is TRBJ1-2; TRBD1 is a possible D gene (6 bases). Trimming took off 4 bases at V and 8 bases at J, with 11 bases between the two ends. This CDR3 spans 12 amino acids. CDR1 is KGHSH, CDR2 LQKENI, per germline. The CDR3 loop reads CASSRQEGGYTF. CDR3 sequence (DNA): TGTGCCAGCTCACGACAGGAGGGGGGCTACACCTTC.

CDR3 region: CASRKLNGQQETQYF. CDR3 nucleotides: TGTGCCAGCAGAAAACTTAATGGACAGCAAGAGACCCAGTACTTC. V and J are TRBV3-1 and TRBJ2-5; weak D call: TRBD1 (6 bases). V was trimmed by 6 bases and J by 2 bases, leaving 16 bases between them. This CDR3 spans 15 amino acids. Germline values: CDR1 LGHDT, CDR2 YNNKEL (reference sequence).

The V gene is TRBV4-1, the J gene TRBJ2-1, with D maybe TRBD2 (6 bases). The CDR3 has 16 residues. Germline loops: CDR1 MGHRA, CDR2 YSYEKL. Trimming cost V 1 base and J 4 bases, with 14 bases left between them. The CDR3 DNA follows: TGCGCCAGCAGCCAAGCCGGAGTAGCGGCATACAATGAGCAGTTCTTC. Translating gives CASSQAGVAAYNEQFF.

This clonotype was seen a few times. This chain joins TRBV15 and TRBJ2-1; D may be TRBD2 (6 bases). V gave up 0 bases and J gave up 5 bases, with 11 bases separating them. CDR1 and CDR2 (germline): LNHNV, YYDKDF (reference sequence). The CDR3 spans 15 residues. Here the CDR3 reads CATSREGLPNNEQFF. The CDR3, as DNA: TGTGCCACCAGCAGAGAGGGACTTCCAAACAATGAGCAGTTCTTC.